These 27 T cell receptor beta chains were all obtained from the same sample, sequenced in a study of neurological immune-mediated disorders. TCRdb processed the 5' RACE reads anew with MiXCR; each CDR3 protein has one entry. The sample holds 45,000 to 55,000 distinct CDR3 sequences, approximately 6.2% seen once. The material sequenced was CD4+ T cells from blood. All receptors derive from a woman aged 18-29 years with multiple sclerosis.

In its sample, this clonotype was seen many times. Mismatch with germline at one junction end may stem from a read error. The chain couples TRBV7-2 to TRBJ2-1; 9 positions agree with TRBD2. CDR3 length equals 15 residues. The germline V gene has CDR1 SGHTA and CDR2 FQGNSA. The chain's CDR3 is CVSSPRRGGVDEQFF. The CDR3 nucleotides are TGTGTCAGCAGCCCCCGGCGCGGGGGGGTCGATGAGCAGTTCTTC.

This clonotype has more than one count but fewer than ten. V is TRBV6-4 and J is TRBJ2-1, with 8 bases aligning to TRBD2. The junction had 1 base not matched to a gene; V was cut back by 6 bases and J by 3 bases. The length of the CDR3 is 13 residues. The germline V gene encodes CDR1 MRHNA and CDR2 SNTAGT. CDR3 residues: CASSGGDYNEQFF. The CDR3 coding sequence is TGTGCCAGCAGCGGGGGGGACTACAATGAGCAGTTCTTC.

There are many counts of this clonotype. The chain employs TRBV18 and TRBJ2-7; TRBD1 matches at 7 bases. This CDR3 spans 15 amino acids. Germline V gene data show CDR1 as KGHSH and CDR2 as LQKENI. V gave up 4 bases and J gave up 5 bases; unmatched junction bases: 11. This CDR3 reads CASSLLPTGAHEQYV. The CDR3 DNA sequence: TGTGCCAGCTCACTACTACCTACAGGGGCCCACGAGCAGTACGTC.

This clonotype was found many times. This could be a read error, since a much larger clone is one nucleotide away. The chain joins TRBV12-3 or TRBV12-4 to TRBJ2-5, with D perhaps matching TRBD2 (6 bases). This CDR3 spans 13 amino acids. V was trimmed by 6 bases and J by 6 bases, leaving 14 bases between them. The CDR3 DNA reads TGTGCCAGCAGCCTTACGGGGGTAAAGACCCAGTACTTC. This codes for CASSLTGVKTQYF.

This clonotype was counted many times. The V gene is TRBV10-3, the J gene TRBJ2-7; TRBD1 is a possible D gene (5 bases). This CDR3 has 11 amino acids. The V and J ends lost 10 bases and 3 bases respectively, with 10 bases between them. The germline V gene has CDR1 ENHRY and CDR2 SYGVKD. The CDR3 DNA reads TGTGCCACCTTTGACAGCTACGAGCAGTACTTC. Residues: CATFDSYEQYF.

Ten or more counts support this clonotype. The chain combines TRBV5-5 with TRBJ1-4; tentatively, D is TRBD1 (5 bases). V was cut by 3 bases and J by 6 bases, with 12 bases left in between. The CDR3 runs to 14 residues. CDR1 is SGHKS, CDR2 YYEKEE, per germline (reference sequence). CDR3 in DNA: TGTGCCAGCAGCTGGAGCGGGGCGGATGAAAAACTGTTTTTT. It translates to CASSWSGADEKLFF.

This clonotype appeared many times. J is TRBJ2-4 and V is TRBV6-5; 9 bases agree with TRBD1. This CDR3 comprises 13 residues. The J segment lost 7 bases and the V segment lost 6 bases, leaving 4 bases of the junction unmatched. The germline V gene has CDR1 MNHEY and CDR2 SVGAGI. The CDR3 here is CASRRGTGNIQYF. DNA for the CDR3: TGTGCCAGCAGGAGAGGGACAGGGAACATTCAGTACTTC.

This clonotype was recorded at least ten times. The chain employs TRBV5-1 and TRBJ2-3, with D possibly being TRBD2 (6 bases). V lost 5 bases and J 4 bases, leaving 14 bases between the germline ends. CDR3 length: 14 residues. Germline CDR1 and CDR2: SGHRS and YFSETQ. The chain's CDR3 is CASSSSVGSDTQYF. In nucleotides, the CDR3 is TGCGCCAGCAGTTCTAGCGTGGGGTCAGATACGCAGTATTTT.

Ten or more counts support this clonotype. The gene calls are TRBV10-2 and TRBJ2-5, with 7 positions matching TRBD1. The CDR3 length is 14 residues. Looked up from germline, CDR1 is WSHSY and CDR2 is SAAADI. Germline trimming cut 4 bases from V and 1 base from J; bases unmatched to any gene: 3. CDR3 region: CASSGQGFQETQYF. The CDR3 bases are TGCGCCAGCAGTGGACAGGGCTTCCAAGAGACCCAGTACTTC.

This clonotype came up many times. This chain links TRBV20-1 with TRBJ2-4, with D tentatively TRBD2 (7 bases). The CDR3 covers 14 residues. V lost 1 base and J 11 bases, leaving 18 bases between the germline ends. The V gene's germline CDR1 is DFQATT and CDR2 SNEGSKA (reference sequence). CDR3 sequence reads: CSARAGALRGVQYF. CDR3 sequence (DNA): TGCAGTGCTAGAGCAGGGGCTCTCCGGGGGGTTCAGTACTTC.

This clonotype was observed many times. For the CDR3, the DNA is TGTGCCAGCAACATAGCGGGTACTTACGAGCAGTACTTC. This codes for CASNIAGTYEQYF. The chain combines TRBV6-1 with TRBJ2-7, with TRBD2 identical over 7 bases. CDR1 is MNHNS and CDR2 is SASEGT in the germline V gene. V gave up 7 bases and J gave up 4 bases; unmatched junction bases: 7. The CDR3 runs 13 residues.

This clonotype occurred many times. This sequence joins TRBV12-3 or TRBV12-4 and TRBJ2-4; possibly TRBD1 for D (6 bases). This CDR3 comprises 16 residues. Trimming removed 5 bases at V and 0 bases at J, with 14 bases between. CDR3 residues: CASSPHRELAKNIQYF. As DNA, the CDR3 is TGTGCCAGCAGTCCCCACAGGGAATTAGCCAAAAACATTCAGTACTTC.

This clonotype was seen ten or more times. CDR3 nucleotides: TGTGCCAGCAGCCCTAGTCCCGGTGAAGAGGGCTCCTACGAGCAGTACGTC. The encoded protein is CASSPSPGEEGSYEQYV. The chain employs TRBV7-8 and TRBJ2-7, with D perhaps TRBD2 (5 bases). The CDR3 extends over 17 amino acids. Trimming removed 5 bases at V and 0 bases at J, with 20 bases between. Germline V gene lookup returns CDR1 SGHVS and CDR2 FQNEAQ.

This clonotype was found many times. The chain carries TRBV6-5 and TRBJ1-1; D uncertain. V was shortened by 2 bases and J by 7 bases, with 5 bases between the two germline ends. Germline V CDR1 and CDR2: MNHEY, SVGAGI. The CDR3 runs 11 residues. CDR3 sequence: CASSYGSEAFF. The DNA for the CDR3 is TGTGCCAGCAGTTACGGGAGTGAAGCTTTCTTT.

This clonotype appeared many times. The chain couples TRBV21-1 to TRBJ2-1; the table's D gene call, TRBD1, was not cross checked with the DNA. TRBV21-1 is deemed a pseudogene. The CDR3 is made up of 18 amino acids. The CDR3 loop reads CASSKGGSRAPSYNEQFF. For the CDR3, the DNA is TGTGCCAGCAGCAAAGGGGGTAGCCGGGCACCCTCCTACAATGAGCAGTTCTTC.

This clonotype occurred many times. The chain uses TRBV30 and TRBJ1-2; no clear D gene. The germline gives CDR1 GTSNPN, CDR2 SVGIG (reference sequence). Trimming stripped 8 bases from V and 9 bases from J, with 22 bases between. CDR3 length: 13 amino acids. CDR3 residues: CARRKGPAQRYTF. As DNA, the CDR3 is TGTGCCCGGCGAAAAGGGCCGGCCCAGCGCTACACCTTC.

At least ten counts were recorded for this clonotype. The gene calls are TRBV28 and TRBJ2-7; 10 bases match TRBD1. The V and J ends lost 6 bases and 7 bases, in that order; junction bases with no gene match: 18. The CDR3 is 17 amino acids. Germline loops: CDR1 MDHEN, CDR2 SYDVKM. Here the CDR3 reads CASRDTPGTGDGGEQYF. Written as DNA, the CDR3 is TGTGCCAGCAGGGATACACCCGGGACAGGGGACGGGGGGGAGCAGTACTTC.

The V call is TRBV4-1, the J call TRBJ2-7; D uncertain. V dropped 1 base and J dropped 3 bases, with 13 bases sitting between them. The CDR3 extends over 15 amino acids. Germline V CDR1 and CDR2: MGHRA, YSYEKL. CDR3 region: CASSQARTADYEQYF. The CDR3 bases are TGCGCCAGCAGCCAAGCGCGGACGGCAGACTACGAGCAGTACTTC.

The rearrangement links TRBV4-3 to TRBJ1-2, with 7 bases that match TRBD1. V lost 3 bases and J lost 0; bases outside the gene matches: 7. Germline CDR1 is LGHNA and CDR2 is YSLEER. The CDR3 loop spans 16 amino acids. CDR3 region: CASSQDRTGANYGYTF. DNA of the CDR3: TGCGCCAGCAGCCAGGATAGGACAGGAGCTAACTATGGCTACACCTTC.

Many counts were recorded for this clonotype. The gene calls are TRBV7-2 and TRBJ2-4, with no clear D. Germline CDR1 is SGHTA and CDR2 is FQGNSA. The CDR3 covers 11 residues. V was clipped by 1 base and J by 7 bases, with 2 bases between them. This chain's CDR3 is CASSLGNIQYF. The CDR3, as DNA: TGTGCCAGCAGCTTAGGGAACATTCAGTACTTC.

This clonotype came up many times. This rearrangement joins TRBV5-5 to TRBJ2-1; the D gene is possibly TRBD1 (6 bases). The V and J ends lost 0 bases and 2 bases respectively, with 9 bases between them. The length of the CDR3 is 15 residues. Germline V gene lookup returns CDR1 SGHKS and CDR2 YYEKEE (reference sequence). The CDR3 DNA reads as TGTGCCAGCAGCTTGGAGGGGGTTCCCTACAATGAGCAGTTCTTC. Protein product: CASSLEGVPYNEQFF.

This clonotype was seen many times. The J gene is TRBJ2-4, the V gene TRBV5-1; 9 bases are a match to TRBD1. V shed 3 bases, J shed 11 bases, and the junction held 9 bases outside the gene matches. The CDR3 consists of 14 residues. Germline CDR1 and CDR2: SGHRS and YFSETQ. The CDR3 sequence is CASSWGQGQEFQYF. As DNA, the CDR3 is TGCGCCAGCAGCTGGGGACAGGGTCAGGAGTTTCAGTACTTC. The full variable domain, in which reference TRBV5-1 and TRBJ2-4 provide the parts outside the CDR3, is KAGVTQTPRYLIKTRGQQVTLSCSPISGHRSVSWYQQTPGQGLQFLFEYFSETQRNKGNFPGRFSGRQFSNSRSEMNVSTLELGDSALYLCASSWGQGQEFQYFGAGTRLSVL.

By its share, this clonotype is medium-sized. The V call is TRBV29-1, the J call TRBJ2-1, with 8 bases matching TRBD2. Germline V gives CDR1 SQVTM, CDR2 ANQGSEA. The junction had 12 bases not matched to a gene; V was cut back by 7 bases and J by 1 base. This CDR3 region has 16 residues. DNA of the CDR3: TGCAGCGCCACCTTCCCCGGGAGGGAATCCTACAATGAGCAGTTCTTC. The encoded protein is CSATFPGRESYNEQFF.

This clonotype has ten or more counts. This sequence joins TRBV20-1 and TRBJ1-5; the D is unclear. From germline, CDR1 is DFQATT and CDR2 SNEGSKA (reference sequence). The CDR3 extends over 14 amino acids. Trimming left V 0 bases short and J 4 bases short, with 10 bases between. The CDR3 is CSARDRVGNQPQHF. The CDR3 nucleotides are TGCAGTGCTAGAGATAGGGTGGGTAATCAGCCCCAGCATTTT.

This clonotype was seen ten or more times. The rearrangement uses TRBV28 and TRBJ2-4; no firm D call. V was pared by 5 bases and J by 2 bases, with 10 bases between. The CDR3 is made up of 14 amino acids. Germline values: CDR1 MDHEN, CDR2 SYDVKM. The CDR3, as DNA: TGTGCCAGCAGTCCTCCCTCGCCCAAAAACATTCAGTACTTC. It translates to CASSPPSPKNIQYF.

This clonotype was observed a single time. The chain couples TRBV7-9 to TRBJ1-2; maybe TRBD1 (6 bases). Trimming took off 5 bases at V and 2 bases at J, with 15 bases between the two ends. Looked up from germline, CDR1 is SEHNR and CDR2 is FQNEAQ (reference sequence). There are 15 residues in the CDR3. The DNA for the CDR3 is TGTGCCAGCAGCCCACCAGCGGGGGCGAACTATGGCTACACCTTC. Its protein product is CASSPPAGANYGYTF.

The table lists this clonotype with many counts. V is TRBV7-2 and J is TRBJ1-2; 10 bases agree with TRBD1. With 1 base clipped from V and 4 bases from J, the junction kept 6 bases outside the gene matches. The germline gives CDR1 SGHTA, CDR2 FQGNSA. This CDR3 has 16 amino acids. CDR3 protein: CASSLGGTGVPYGYTF. As DNA, the CDR3 is TGTGCCAGCAGCTTAGGGGGGACAGGGGTCCCCTATGGCTACACCTTC.